This is a list of T cell receptor beta chains from one sample in a study of blood T cells in healthy people across ages. TCRdb fed the 5' RACE reads into MiXCR, producing one record per CDR3 protein. The sample holds around 1,900,000 distinct CDR3 sequences; roughly 43% are singletons and the top ten take under 30%. Sequencing used blood. These receptor sequences come from a human donor in good health. The CDR3 runs from the conserved cysteine through the conserved F or W.

CDR3 protein: CASSPGLAGGPSSYNEQFF
V gene: TRBV6-1
CDR3 length: 19

CDR3 protein: CSVDPGGALGTQYF
V gene: TRBV29-1
CDR3 length: 14

CDR3 protein: CASSVFSGGAGEKLFF
V gene: TRBV9
CDR3 length: 16

CDR3 protein: CSATSSRGEQYF
V gene: TRBV20-1
CDR3 length: 12

CDR3 protein: CASGRGPSYNEQFF
V gene: TRBV2
CDR3 length: 14

CDR3 protein: CASSLRSPQETQYF
V gene: TRBV5-1
CDR3 length: 14

CDR3 protein: CASSYDLRDRAAGYTF
V gene: TRBV6-5
CDR3 length: 16

CDR3 protein: CSVCPSGESTDTQYF
V gene: TRBV29-1
CDR3 length: 15

CDR3 protein: CASSFAASGVGIHEQYF
V gene: TRBV5-1
CDR3 length: 17

CDR3 protein: CSAQGDQGNTEAFF
V gene: TRBV20-1
CDR3 length: 14

CDR3 protein: CASSRDTSYDQPQHF
V gene: TRBV7-9
CDR3 length: 15

CDR3 protein: CASQNRASYEQYF
V gene: TRBV25-1
CDR3 length: 13

CDR3 protein: CASRHGQGVTLFF
V gene: TRBV12-3/TRBV12-4
CDR3 length: 13

CDR3 protein: CSAREGPDSGYTF
V gene: TRBV20-1
CDR3 length: 13

CDR3 protein: CAISEGDRTQYF
V gene: TRBV10-3
CDR3 length: 12

CDR3 protein: CASSFGPWDYGYTF
V gene: TRBV7-9
CDR3 length: 14

CDR3 protein: CASSLEGGRKQYF
V gene: TRBV7-9
CDR3 length: 13

CDR3 protein: CSAWTYQETQYF
V gene: TRBV20-1
CDR3 length: 12

CDR3 protein: CVSSLGTGNYEQYF
V gene: TRBV7-9
CDR3 length: 14

CDR3 protein: CASSPHAAGSSTDTQYF
V gene: TRBV12-3/TRBV12-4
CDR3 length: 17

CDR3 protein: CSARQGSAYEQYF
V gene: TRBV20-1
CDR3 length: 13

CDR3 protein: CASSLYGRGYTF
V gene: TRBV12-3/TRBV12-4
CDR3 length: 12

CDR3 protein: CSAREGNSYEQYF
V gene: TRBV20-1
CDR3 length: 13

CDR3 protein: CASTLGGAGKNIQYF
V gene: TRBV6-2/TRBV6-3
CDR3 length: 15

CDR3 protein: CASTLNPGQGPLEQYF
V gene: TRBV5-6
CDR3 length: 16

CDR3 protein: CASSHLSGGARETQYF
V gene: TRBV6-6
CDR3 length: 16

CDR3 protein: CSARGGLGYGYTF
V gene: TRBV20-1
CDR3 length: 13

CDR3 protein: CASSERELYGYTF
V gene: TRBV6-1
CDR3 length: 13

CDR3 protein: CASSLNPGIPEAFF
V gene: TRBV27
CDR3 length: 14

CDR3 protein: CSASGTGDSNEQYF
V gene: TRBV20-1
CDR3 length: 14

CDR3 protein: CASSPDWIQNNEQFF
V gene: TRBV7-2
CDR3 length: 15

CDR3 protein: CSWTGTGYTEQYF
V gene: TRBV20-1
CDR3 length: 13

CDR3 protein: CSVADRASYEEYF
V gene: TRBV29-1
CDR3 length: 13

CDR3 protein: CASSLEGTDQETQYF
V gene: TRBV11-2
CDR3 length: 15

CDR3 protein: CASSRQGLAFF
V gene: TRBV6-5
CDR3 length: 11

CDR3 protein: CASSEKGDYNEQFF
V gene: TRBV9
CDR3 length: 14

CDR3 protein: CASSPMRGREGTGELFF
V gene: TRBV7-2
CDR3 length: 17

CDR3 protein: CASSPSGGDINEQFF
V gene: TRBV5-1
CDR3 length: 15

CDR3 protein: CASSFDSITTNYGYTF
V gene: TRBV7-9
CDR3 length: 16

CDR3 protein: CASSVGPNSMEKAFF
V gene: TRBV9
CDR3 length: 15

CDR3 protein: CSASSGAGTGETQYF
V gene: TRBV20-1
CDR3 length: 15

CDR3 protein: CASSLIAFAYNEQFF
V gene: TRBV5-1
CDR3 length: 15

CDR3 protein: CAGSQTGLRDQPQHF
V gene: TRBV11-2
CDR3 length: 15

CDR3 protein: CAIRPTDSLNTEAFF
V gene: TRBV10-3
CDR3 length: 15

CDR3 protein: CASSPKGLAGGLLNEQFF
V gene: TRBV9
CDR3 length: 18